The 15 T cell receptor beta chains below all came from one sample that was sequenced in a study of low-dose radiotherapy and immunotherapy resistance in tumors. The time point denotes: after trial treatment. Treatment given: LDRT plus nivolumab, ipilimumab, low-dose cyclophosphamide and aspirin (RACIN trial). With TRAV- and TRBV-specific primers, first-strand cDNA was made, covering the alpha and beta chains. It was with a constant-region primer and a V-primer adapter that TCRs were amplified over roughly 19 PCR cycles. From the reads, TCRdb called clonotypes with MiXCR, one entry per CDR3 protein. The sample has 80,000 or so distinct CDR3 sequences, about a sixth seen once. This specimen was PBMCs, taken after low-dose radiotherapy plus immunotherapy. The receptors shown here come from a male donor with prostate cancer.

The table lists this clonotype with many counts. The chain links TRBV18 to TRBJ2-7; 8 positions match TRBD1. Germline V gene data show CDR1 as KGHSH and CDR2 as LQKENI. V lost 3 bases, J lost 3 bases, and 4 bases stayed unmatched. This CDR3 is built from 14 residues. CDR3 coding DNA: TGTGCCAGCTCACCCCCGGGACAGGACTACGAGCAGTACTTC. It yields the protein CASSPPGQDYEQYF.

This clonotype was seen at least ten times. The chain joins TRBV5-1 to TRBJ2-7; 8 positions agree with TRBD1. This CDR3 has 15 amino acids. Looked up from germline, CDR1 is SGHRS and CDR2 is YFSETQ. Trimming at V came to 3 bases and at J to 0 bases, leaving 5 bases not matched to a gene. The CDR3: CASSSSGQASYEQYF. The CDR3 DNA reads TGCGCCAGCAGCTCTTCGGGACAGGCCTCCTACGAGCAGTACTTC.

The CDR3 DNA reads TGTGCCAGCGGGTGGACTAGCGGGAGGGCGAACACCGGGGAGCTGTTTTTT. Protein: CASGWTSGRANTGELFF. V is TRBV6-1 and J is TRBJ2-2, with 15 bases identical to TRBD2. V lost 8 bases and J lost 0; bases outside the gene matches: 4. The germline V gene encodes CDR1 MNHNS and CDR2 SASEGT. The CDR3 runs 17 residues.

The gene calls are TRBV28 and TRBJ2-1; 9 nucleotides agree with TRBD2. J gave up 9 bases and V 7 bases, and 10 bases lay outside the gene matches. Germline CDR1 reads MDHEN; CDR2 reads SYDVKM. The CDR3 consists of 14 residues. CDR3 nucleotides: TGTGCCAGCAACCAGGGACTAGCTATGAGTGAGCAGTTCTTC. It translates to CASNQGLAMSEQFF.

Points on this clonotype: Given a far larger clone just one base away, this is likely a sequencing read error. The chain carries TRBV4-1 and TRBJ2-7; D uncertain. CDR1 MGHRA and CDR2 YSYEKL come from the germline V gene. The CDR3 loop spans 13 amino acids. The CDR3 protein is CVSSQGNTYEQYF. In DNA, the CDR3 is TGTGTCAGCAGCCAAGGGAACACCTACGAGCAGTACTTC.

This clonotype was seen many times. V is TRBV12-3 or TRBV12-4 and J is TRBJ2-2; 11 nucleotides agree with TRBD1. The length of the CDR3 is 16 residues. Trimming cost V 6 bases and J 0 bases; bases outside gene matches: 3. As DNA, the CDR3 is TGTGCCAGCAGATGGGACAGGGGGGCGAACACCGGGGAGCTGTTTTTT. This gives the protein CASRWDRGANTGELFF.

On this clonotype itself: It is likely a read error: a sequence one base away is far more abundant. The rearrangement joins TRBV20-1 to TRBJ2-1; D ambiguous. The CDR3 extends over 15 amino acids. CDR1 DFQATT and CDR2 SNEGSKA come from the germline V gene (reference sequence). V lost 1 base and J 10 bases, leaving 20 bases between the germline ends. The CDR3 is CSARAVDVASYEQFF. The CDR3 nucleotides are TGCAGTGCTAGAGCGGTCGATGTTGCGTCCTACGAGCAGTTCTTC.

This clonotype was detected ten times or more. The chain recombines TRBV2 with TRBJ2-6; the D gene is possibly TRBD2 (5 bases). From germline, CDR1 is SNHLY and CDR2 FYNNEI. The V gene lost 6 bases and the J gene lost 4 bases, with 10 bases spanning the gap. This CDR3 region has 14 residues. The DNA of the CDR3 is TGTGCCAGCAGGAGGGCACCCGGGGCCAACGTCCTGACTTTC. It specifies CASRRAPGANVLTF.

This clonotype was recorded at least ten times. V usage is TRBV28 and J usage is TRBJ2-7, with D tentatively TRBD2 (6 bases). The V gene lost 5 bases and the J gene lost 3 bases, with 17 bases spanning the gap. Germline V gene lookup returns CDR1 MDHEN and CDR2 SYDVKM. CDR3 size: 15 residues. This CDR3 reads CASSGTRDFNYEQYF. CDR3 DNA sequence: TGTGCCAGCAGTGGGACCCGGGACTTCAACTACGAGCAGTACTTC.

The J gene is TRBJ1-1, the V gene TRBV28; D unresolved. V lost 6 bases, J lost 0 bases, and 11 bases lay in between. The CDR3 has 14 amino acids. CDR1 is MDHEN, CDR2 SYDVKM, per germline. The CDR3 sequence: CASSLQEMNTEAFF. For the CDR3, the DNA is TGTGCCAGCAGCCTGCAAGAGATGAACACTGAAGCTTTCTTT.

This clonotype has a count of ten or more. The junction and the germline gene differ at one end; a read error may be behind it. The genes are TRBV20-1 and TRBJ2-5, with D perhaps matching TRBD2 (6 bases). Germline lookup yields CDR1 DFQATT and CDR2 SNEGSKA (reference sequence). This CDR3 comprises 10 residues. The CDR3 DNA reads TGCAGCGCTAGCGAGCAGACCCAGTACTTC. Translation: CSASEQTQYF.

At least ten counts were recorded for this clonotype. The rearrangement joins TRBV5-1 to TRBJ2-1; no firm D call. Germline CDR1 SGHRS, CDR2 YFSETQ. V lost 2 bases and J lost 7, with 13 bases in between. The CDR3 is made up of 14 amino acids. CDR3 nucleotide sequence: TGCGCCAGCAGCTTCTCCCGGGCCAATAATGAGCAGTTCTTC. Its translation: CASSFSRANNEQFF. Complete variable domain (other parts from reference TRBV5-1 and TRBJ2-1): KAGVTQTPRYLIKTRGQQVTLSCSPISGHRSVSWYQQTPGQGLQFLFEYFSETQRNKGNFPGRFSGRQFSNSRSEMNVSTLELGDSALYLCASSFSRANNEQFFGPGTRLTVL.

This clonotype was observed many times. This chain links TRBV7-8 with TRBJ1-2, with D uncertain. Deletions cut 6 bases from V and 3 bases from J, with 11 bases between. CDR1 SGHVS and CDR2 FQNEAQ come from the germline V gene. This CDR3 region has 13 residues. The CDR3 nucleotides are TGTGCCAGCAGTTTTTCCCGGGACTATGGCTACACCTTC. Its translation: CASSFSRDYGYTF.

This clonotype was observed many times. The CDR3 nucleotides read TGTGCCAGCAGTGAAGAAGGACTTATAGACTACGAGCAGTACTTC. Its protein is CASSEEGLIDYEQYF. The V call is TRBV2, the J call TRBJ2-7; maybe TRBD2 (5 bases). CDR1 is SNHLY and CDR2 is FYNNEI in the germline V gene. Trimming removed 1 base from V and 3 bases from J, with 13 bases in between. The CDR3 sequence is 15 residues long.

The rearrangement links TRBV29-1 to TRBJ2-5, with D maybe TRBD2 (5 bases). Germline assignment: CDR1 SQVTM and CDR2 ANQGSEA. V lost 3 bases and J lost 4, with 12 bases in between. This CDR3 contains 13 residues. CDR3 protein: CSVEKGEVETQYF. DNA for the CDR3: TGCAGCGTTGAGAAGGGAGAGGTAGAGACCCAGTACTTC.